This T cell receptor (beta chain) came from a study of blood T cell repertoires in COVID-19. Turning to the study itself: The United States, Italy and Spain supplied acute and convalescent COVID-19 samples. T cells, B-cell-depleted T cells, or PBMCs supplied cDNA or gDNA.

Authors' data handling: Estimation of nucleated cell counts was performed using reference gene primer amplification. Clones were sequenced by immunoSEQ multiplex PCR, and TCRdb holds only the in-frame ones, with some missing. V and J calls and clone size are as listed in that table; D and trimming were resolved from the DNA. The sample includes 140,000 or so clones, roughly three quarters of them seen just once. The CDR3 extends over 14 amino acids. Germline CDR1 MNHEY, CDR2 SVGAGI. V was clipped by 0 bases and J by 6 bases, with 11 bases between them. The sequenced sample consisted of peripheral blood. V gene TRBV6-5 combines with J gene TRBJ1-1, with D possibly being TRBD1 (6 bases). This TCR derives from a woman aged 55-69 years with acute or convalescent COVID-19. The CDR3 is CASSYSLTGPEAFF. The CDR3, as DNA: TGTGCCAGCAGTTACTCCCTAACAGGGCCTGAAGCTTTCTTT.